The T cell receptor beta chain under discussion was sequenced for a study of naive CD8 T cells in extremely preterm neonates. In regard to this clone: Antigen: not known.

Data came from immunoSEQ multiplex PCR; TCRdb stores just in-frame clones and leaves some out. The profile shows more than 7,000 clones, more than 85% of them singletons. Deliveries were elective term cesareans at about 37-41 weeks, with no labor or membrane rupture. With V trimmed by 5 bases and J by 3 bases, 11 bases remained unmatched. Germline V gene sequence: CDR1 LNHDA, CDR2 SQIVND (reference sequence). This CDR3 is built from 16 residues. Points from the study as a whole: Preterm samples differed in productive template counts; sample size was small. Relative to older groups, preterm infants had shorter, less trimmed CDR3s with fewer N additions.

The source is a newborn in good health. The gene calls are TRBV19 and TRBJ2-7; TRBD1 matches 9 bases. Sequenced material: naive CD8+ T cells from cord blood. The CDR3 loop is CASSEGPGQGFYEQYF. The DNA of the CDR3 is TGTGCCAGTAGTGAAGGTCCGGGACAGGGATTCTACGAGCAGTACTTC.